Listed here are 5 T cell receptor beta chains from one sample, sequenced in a study of CD8+ T cells in alopecia areata listed by TCRdb under 2018. The method was the immunoSEQ multiplex PCR assay. For TCR sequencing, RNA was extracted from every sample and reverse transcribed into cDNA to serve as template. TCRdb mirrors the immuneACCESS table, restricted to in-frame sequences. Some clones are absent from its copies; in checked studies, under half trace to an unresolved V gene, and the reason for the others is unknown. The sample includes 150,000 or so clones, with about 60% observed a single time. The biggest ten clones account for 4% to 5.5% of the sample. Sequenced sample: CD4+ T cells sorted from blood. The source of these receptors is a human donor in good health.

The chain links TRBV5-1 to TRBJ1-2, with 9 bases lining up with TRBD1. In germline, CDR1 is SGHRS, CDR2 YFSETQ. V shed 4 bases and J 8 bases; nucleotides not matched to a gene: 6. The CDR3 runs to 13 residues. The CDR3 region is CASSNGQGRGYTF. The CDR3 DNA sequence: TGCGCCAGCAGCAACGGACAGGGGAGAGGCTACACCTTC.

The sample holds a few counts of this clone. The gene calls are TRBV7-3 and TRBJ2-3, with D maybe TRBD1 (5 bases). Germline V gene sequence: CDR1 SGHTA, CDR2 FQGTGA. This CDR3 has 14 amino acids. V lost 2 bases, J lost 4 bases, and 10 bases lay in between. The CDR3 region is CASSLSSRADTQYF. The DNA of the CDR3 is TGTGCCAGCAGCTTATCCTCCAGGGCAGATACGCAGTATTTT.

The chain joins TRBV27 to TRBJ2-5; D is tentatively TRBD1 or TRBD2 (5 bases each). Germline V lookup: CDR1 MNHEY, CDR2 SMNVEV (reference sequence). The CDR3 spans 16 residues. Trimming cost V 0 bases and J 4 bases, with 15 bases left between them. The CDR3 loop reads CASSLSGASRVETQYF. DNA for the CDR3: TGTGCCAGCAGTTTATCGGGTGCTAGCAGGGTAGAGACCCAGTACTTC.

This clone was seen more than once but under ten times. The V call is TRBV7-8, the J call TRBJ1-3, with TRBD1 matching over 7 bases. Losses at the gene ends were 4 bases for V and 2 bases for J; bases not matched to a gene: 8. CDR1 is SGHVS and CDR2 is FQNEAQ in the germline V gene. CDR3 size: 16 residues. The CDR3 reads CASSSVVGTAGNTIYF. CDR3 bases: TGTGCCAGCAGCTCAGTAGTCGGGACAGCTGGAAACACCATATATTTT. Filled out from reference TRBV7-8 and TRBJ1-3, the complete variable domain reads GAGVSQSPRYKVAKRGQDVALRCDPISGHVSLFWYQQALGQGPEFLTYFQNEAQLDKSGLPSDRFFAERPEGSVSTLKIQRTQQEDSAVYLCASSSVVGTAGNTIYFGEGSWLTVV.

This clone was picked up a small number of times. The chain uses TRBV6-5 and TRBJ2-7, with 9 bases aligning to TRBD1. Germline V gene lookup returns CDR1 MNHEY and CDR2 SVGAGI. The CDR3 extends over 14 amino acids. With V trimmed by 6 bases and J by 3 bases, 6 bases remained unmatched. CDR3 residues: CASSYRTGDYEQYF. The CDR3, as DNA: TGTGCCAGCAGCTATCGGACAGGGGACTACGAGCAGTACTTC.